A single sample is the source of the 4 T cell receptor beta chains below, sequenced in a study of blood T cell repertoires in COVID-19. Generated by immunoSEQ multiplex PCR, the TCRdb table keeps only in-frame clones and is missing some. The sample includes under 150,000 clones, approximately 83% of them seen just once. Sequencing used peripheral blood. The receptors here all came from a woman aged 45-60 years who had recovered from COVID-19.

The chain uses TRBV19 and TRBJ1-5, with 9 nucleotides matching TRBD1. Germline CDR1 and CDR2: LNHDA and SQIVND (reference sequence). V gave up 6 bases and J gave up 11 bases; unmatched junction bases: 8. This CDR3 has 13 amino acids. CDR3 coding DNA: TGTGCCAGTAGCCCGAGGACAGGGGTGTCCCAGCATTTT. Its translation is CASSPRTGVSQHF. The whole variable domain, filled in from reference TRBV19 and TRBJ1-5, reads DGGITQSPKYLFRKEGQNVTLSCEQNLNHDAMYWYRQDPGQGLRLIYYSQIVNDFQKGDIAEGYSVSREKKESFPLTVTSAQKNPTAFYLCASSPRTGVSQHFGDGTRLSIL.

The chain is built from TRBV5-1 and TRBJ1-2, with TRBD1 matching 7 bases. CDR1 is SGHRS and CDR2 is YFSETQ in the germline V gene. The CDR3 extends over 14 amino acids. J gave up 6 bases and V 1 base, and 6 bases lay outside the gene matches. DNA of the CDR3: TGCGCCAGCAGCTTGAGCGCGACAGGGAATGGCTACACCTTC. Protein sequence: CASSLSATGNGYTF. Based on the CDR3 plus reference TRBV5-1 and TRBJ1-2, the full variable domain is KAGVTQTPRYLIKTRGQQVTLSCSPISGHRSVSWYQQTPGQGLQFLFEYFSETQRNKGNFPGRFSGRQFSNSRSEMNVSTLELGDSALYLCASSLSATGNGYTFGSGTRLTVV.

The CDR3, as DNA: TGTGCCAGCAGTGGCAGGAACTACGAGCAGTACTTC. This codes for CASSGRNYEQYF. The chain has TRBV12-3 or TRBV12-4 and TRBJ2-7; the D is unclear. The CDR3 extends over 12 amino acids. V shed 5 bases and J shed 3 bases, with 8 bases lying between them.

About this clone itself: A read error may produce the germline difference seen at one junction end. V and J are TRBV9 and TRBJ1-3; 8 positions agree with TRBD1. The CDR3 is 14 residues long. Germline CDR1 reads SGDLS; CDR2 reads YYNGEE. The CDR3 loop reads CAGSRDRYGNTIYF. CDR3 nucleotides: TGTGCCGGCAGCCGGGACAGGTACGGAAACACCATATATTTT.